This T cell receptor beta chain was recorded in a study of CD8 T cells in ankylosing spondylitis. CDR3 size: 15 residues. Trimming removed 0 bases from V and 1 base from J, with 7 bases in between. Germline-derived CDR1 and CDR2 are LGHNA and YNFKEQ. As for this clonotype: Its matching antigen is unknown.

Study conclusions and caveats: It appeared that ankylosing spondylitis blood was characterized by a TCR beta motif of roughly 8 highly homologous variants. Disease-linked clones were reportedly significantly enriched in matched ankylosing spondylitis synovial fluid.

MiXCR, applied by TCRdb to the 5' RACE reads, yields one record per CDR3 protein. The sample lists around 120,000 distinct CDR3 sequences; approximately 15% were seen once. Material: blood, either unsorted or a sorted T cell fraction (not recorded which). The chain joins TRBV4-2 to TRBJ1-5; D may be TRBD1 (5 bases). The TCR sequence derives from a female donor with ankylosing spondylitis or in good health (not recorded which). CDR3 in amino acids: CASSQEQGSNQPQHF. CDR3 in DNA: TGTGCCAGCAGCCAAGAGCAGGGCAGCAATCAGCCCCAGCATTTT.